The source of this TCR beta chain is a study of T and B cells in COVID-19 patients. Study-wide background: Peripheral blood came from COVID-19 patients with active infection or after recovery. Recovered patients mostly had mild to moderate COVID-19 managed as outpatients.

Multiplex PCR with BIOMED2 TRB-A/B primer pools amplified TRB rearrangements. MiXCR, run by TCRdb on the multiplex PCR reads, gives a single entry per CDR3 protein. Among roughly 13,000 distinct CDR3 sequences listed, 28% were seen once. From blood, 250-500 ng of genomic DNA served as TRB template. Germline CDR1 reads SQVTM; CDR2 reads ANQGSEA. Trimming stripped 4 bases from V and 7 bases from J, with 10 bases between. This CDR3 is 12 amino acids long. The J gene is TRBJ1-4, the V gene TRBV29-1; D is uncertain. This clonotype was sampled from a human donor who had recovered from COVID-19. The sample comprised blood. The CDR3 DNA is TGCAGCGTTGGACTAGCGGGTGAAAAACTGTTTTTT. This codes for CSVGLAGEKLFF.